Below are 10 T cell receptor beta chains sequenced from a single sample in a study of spatial heterogeneity in lung cancer. Time point specified: sample taken at primary tumor resection. The input material, whole RNA from tumor, nontumor lung or frozen PBMC, was sequenced unsorted. Via MiXCR, TCRdb re-called the 5' RACE reads, giving one row per CDR3 protein. The sample lists around 92,000 distinct CDR3 sequences; 10% to 15% were seen once. This specimen consisted of PBMCs, obtained at surgery. The source of these receptors is a male donor with early-stage non-small cell lung cancer.

There are many counts of this clonotype. The CDR3 sequence is CASRTGQGNYGYTF. The CDR3 DNA reads TGTGCCAGCAGGACCGGACAGGGAAACTATGGCTACACCTTC. The gene calls are TRBV12-3 or TRBV12-4 and TRBJ1-2; 8 bases match TRBD1. This CDR3 has 14 residues. Losses at the gene ends were 6 bases for V and 2 bases for J; bases not matched to a gene: 5.

The rearrangement uses TRBV4-1 and TRBJ2-2; TRBD1 matches at 9 bases. The junction had 3 bases not matched to a gene; V was cut back by 0 bases and J by 4 bases. The germline gives CDR1 MGHRA, CDR2 YSYEKL. The CDR3 sequence is 16 residues long. The CDR3, as DNA: TGCGCCAGCAGCCAAGAACAGGGGGCGAGCACCGGGGAGCTGTTTTTT. Residues: CASSQEQGASTGELFF.

The chain joins TRBV3-1 to TRBJ1-1, with a possible D match to TRBD1 (6 bases). The V gene lost 5 bases and the J gene lost 10 bases, with 17 bases spanning the gap. The CDR3 spans 13 residues. The germline gives CDR1 LGHDT, CDR2 YNNKEL (reference sequence). For the CDR3, the DNA is TGTGCCAGCAGCTCCCTAAACAGGGACGGAGCTTTCTTT. As protein: CASSSLNRDGAFF.

This clonotype was observed at least ten times. The rearrangement joins TRBV2 to TRBJ1-1; D not resolved. Germline CDR1 SNHLY, CDR2 FYNNEI. This CDR3 comprises 11 residues. The V end lost 6 bases, the J end lost 5 bases, and 7 bases lay between the germline ends. Written as DNA, the CDR3 is TGTGCCAGCAGACCGGGGACTGAAGCTTTCTTT. Its protein is CASRPGTEAFF.

This rearrangement joins TRBV29-1 to TRBJ2-5; D tentatively reads TRBD1 or TRBD2 (5 bases each). V lost 7 bases and J 1 base, leaving 10 bases between the germline ends. CDR1 is SQVTM, CDR2 ANQGSEA, per germline. This CDR3 is built from 12 residues. This CDR3 is CSGKGTQETQYF. The CDR3 DNA is TGCAGCGGGAAAGGGACCCAAGAGACCCAGTACTTC. Full variable domain (remainder filled in from reference TRBV29-1 and TRBJ2-5): SAVISQKPSRDICQRGTSLTIQCQVDSQVTMMFWYRQQPGQSLTLIATANQGSEATYESGFVIDKFPISRPNLTFSTLTVSNMSPEDSSIYLCSGKGTQETQYFGPGTRLLVL.

The V and J genes are TRBV11-2 and TRBJ2-7; D is unclear. V was trimmed by 0 bases and J by 9 bases, leaving 12 bases between them. Per the germline V gene, CDR1 is SGHAT and CDR2 is FQNNGV. This CDR3 has 13 residues. The CDR3, as DNA: TGTGCCAGCAGCTTAGACAGGCGTTCACCGCAGTACTTC. Amino acid sequence: CASSLDRRSPQYF.

The chain is built from TRBV29-1 and TRBJ1-1; D is uncertain. There are 11 residues in the CDR3. V gave up 3 bases and J gave up 8 bases, with 10 bases separating them. Germline assignment: CDR1 SQVTM and CDR2 ANQGSEA. CDR3 nucleotide sequence: TGCAGCGTTGAGCGGGGAGAAGAAGCTTTCTTT. Amino acid sequence: CSVERGEEAFF.

This clonotype was found a few times. This chain joins TRBV12-3 or TRBV12-4 and TRBJ2-3; 9 nucleotides align to TRBD2. The CDR3 loop spans 17 amino acids. V lost 3 bases and J lost 5; bases outside the gene matches: 12. In nucleotides, the CDR3 is TGTGCCAGCAGTTTGGGAGGCGGGGGGGCGTATCAAGATACGCAGTATTTT. Residues: CASSLGGGGAYQDTQYF.

The CDR3 DNA is TGCGCCAGCAGCCAATCCAGGGTGAGCTACGAGCAGTACTTC. Residues: CASSQSRVSYEQYF. This sequence joins TRBV4-3 and TRBJ2-7, with D possibly matching TRBD1 (5 bases). V was cut by 2 bases and J by 3 bases, with 11 bases left in between. The CDR3 has 14 amino acids. Looked up from germline, CDR1 is LGHNA and CDR2 is YSLEER.

The table lists this clonotype with a few counts. This rearrangement joins TRBV29-1 to TRBJ1-5; D gene ambiguous. V was trimmed by 6 bases and J by 2 bases, leaving 8 bases between them. CDR1 and CDR2 (germline): SQVTM, ANQGSEA. The CDR3 spans 12 residues. In DNA form, the CDR3 reads TGCAGCGTAAGACAACGCAATCAGCCCCAGCATTTT. Encoded protein: CSVRQRNQPQHF.